The 19 T cell receptor beta chains below all came from one sample that was sequenced in a study of blood T cell repertoires in COVID-19. The method was immunoSEQ multiplex PCR; TCRdb's version includes in-frame clones alone and lacks a portion of them. The sample lists about 100,000 clones, about 89% occurring once. Input material: peripheral blood. Every receptor here comes from a woman in her 30s with acute or convalescent COVID-19.

The chain is built from TRBV9 and TRBJ1-5; D is uncertain. This CDR3 spans 14 amino acids. Trimming removed 3 bases from V and 5 bases from J, with 12 bases in between. Per germline, CDR1 SGDLS and CDR2 YYNGEE. CDR3 region: CASSAGPAHQPQHF. DNA for the CDR3: TGTGCCAGCAGCGCTGGGCCGGCTCATCAGCCCCAGCATTTT. Full variable domain (outside the CDR3, taken from reference TRBV9 and TRBJ1-5): DSGVTQTPKHLITATGQRVTLRCSPRSGDLSVYWYQQSLDQGLQFLIQYYNGEERAKGNILERFSAQQFPDLHSELNLSSLELGDSALYFCASSAGPAHQPQHFGDGTRLSIL.

This clone occurred a few times. The chain recombines TRBV2 with TRBJ2-7, with TRBD1 matching over 7 bases. Germline V CDR1 and CDR2: SNHLY, FYNNEI. V shed 6 bases and J 5 bases; nucleotides not matched to a gene: 7. The CDR3 totals 13 residues. This CDR3 is CASRDRVWNEQYF. The CDR3 DNA follows: TGTGCCAGCAGAGACAGGGTCTGGAACGAGCAGTACTTC.

The rearrangement uses TRBV30 and TRBJ1-1, with a possible D match to TRBD1 (6 bases). Trimming removed 0 bases at V and 4 bases at J, with 9 bases between. The CDR3 sequence is 13 residues long. Germline CDR1 is GTSNPN and CDR2 is SVGIG (reference sequence). In DNA, the CDR3 is TGTGCCTGGAGTGTGGGAGGGGGCACTGAAGCTTTCTTT. This translates into CAWSVGGGTEAFF. Together with reference TRBV30 and TRBJ1-1, the CDR3 gives the full variable domain: SQTIHQWPATLVQPVGSPLSLECTVEGTSNPNLYWYRQAAGRGLQLLFYSVGIGQISSEVPQNLSASRPQDRQFILSSKKLLLSDSGFYLCAWSVGGGTEAFFGQGTRLTVV.

The chain employs TRBV11-3 and TRBJ2-7; a weak D match, TRBD2 (6 bases). The CDR3 spans 14 residues. Germline CDR1 reads SGHNT; CDR2 reads YENEEA. V lost 4 bases to trimming and J lost 3 bases, with 13 bases between them. The CDR3 DNA follows: TGTGCCAGCAGCTCAAGGGACTCCAGCTACGAGCAGTACTTC. Translated, it gives CASSSRDSSYEQYF.

This chain uses TRBV7-6 with TRBJ1-1; TRBD1 matches 8 bases. This CDR3 spans 14 amino acids. Germline V gene sequence: CDR1 SGHVS, CDR2 FNYEAQ. Germline trimming cut 3 bases from V and 7 bases from J; bases unmatched to any gene: 7. The CDR3 DNA follows: TGTGCCAGCAGCTTGGACCGGGACAGGAATGAAGCTTTCTTT. This codes for CASSLDRDRNEAFF.

V is TRBV2 and J is TRBJ1-1; D is uncertain. This CDR3 spans 14 amino acids. Deletions cut 4 bases from V and 5 bases from J, with 14 bases between. Looked up from germline, CDR1 is SNHLY and CDR2 is FYNNEI. CDR3 DNA: TGTGCCAGCAGTGTGAGATTCTCCCTAACTGAAGCTTTCTTT. This translates into CASSVRFSLTEAFF.

The chain employs TRBV9 and TRBJ1-4, with a tentative D call TRBD1 (6 bases). The CDR3 length is 14 residues. The germline gives CDR1 SGDLS, CDR2 YYNGEE. V lost 3 bases and J lost 8, with 14 bases in between. CDR3 amino acids: CASSEGGQEEKLFF. DNA for the CDR3: TGTGCCAGCAGCGAGGGGGGGCAGGAGGAAAAACTGTTTTTT.

The rearrangement uses TRBV28 and TRBJ1-4; D might be TRBD1 (6 bases). The CDR3 has 15 residues. V lost 9 bases and J lost 6, with 20 bases in between. CDR1 MDHEN and CDR2 SYDVKM come from the germline V gene. Here the CDR3 reads CARPKRTVCYEKLFF. DNA of the CDR3: TGTGCCAGGCCAAAGAGGACAGTCTGTTATGAAAAACTGTTTTTT.

This chain connects TRBV5-6 to TRBJ1-5; D might be TRBD1 (5 bases). Trimming took 3 bases from V and 6 from J, leaving 7 bases between them. The CDR3 runs 12 residues. Per germline, CDR1 SGHDT and CDR2 YYEEEE. The CDR3 coding sequence is TGTGCCAGCAGCTCGGGGGGTCAGCCCCAGCATTTT. Protein sequence: CASSSGGQPQHF.

The chain carries TRBV5-6 and TRBJ1-6; no clear D gene. Trimming took off 2 bases at V and 8 bases at J, with 5 bases between the two ends. Germline loops: CDR1 SGHDT, CDR2 YYEEEE. CDR3 size: 12 residues. As DNA, the CDR3 is TGTGCCAGCAGCTTCCGGGATTCACCCCTCCACTTT. This translates into CASSFRDSPLHF.

The gene calls are TRBV6-1 and TRBJ2-3; 7 nucleotides agree with TRBD1. V shed 3 bases and J 4 bases; nucleotides not matched to a gene: 7. This CDR3 has 15 residues. Germline V gene lookup returns CDR1 MNHNS and CDR2 SASEGT. The CDR3 is CASSETGPPADTQYF. The CDR3 region has the DNA TGTGCCAGCAGTGAGACAGGGCCGCCCGCAGATACGCAGTATTTT.

This chain uses TRBV30 with TRBJ1-2; 10 bases match TRBD1. Germline V gene data show CDR1 as GTSNPN and CDR2 as SVGIG (reference sequence). The CDR3 length is 17 residues. J gave up 6 bases and V 5 bases, and 18 bases lay outside the gene matches. CDR3 amino acids: CAWGGQGTKYRPHGYTF. DNA of the CDR3: TGTGCCTGGGGGGGACAGGGGACGAAGTACAGGCCCCATGGCTACACCTTC.

The gene calls are TRBV7-9 and TRBJ1-4; 7 nucleotides align to TRBD1. This CDR3 is 15 amino acids long. Germline V gives CDR1 SEHNR, CDR2 FQNEAQ (reference sequence). V was pared by 3 bases and J by 3 bases, with 4 bases of the junction left unmatched. CDR3 loop: CASSFEQGANEKLFF. Written as DNA, the CDR3 is TGTGCCAGCAGCTTCGAGCAGGGGGCTAATGAAAAACTGTTTTTT.

In this sample, this clone turned up once. The V gene is TRBV28, the J gene TRBJ2-7, with D possibly matching TRBD2 (6 bases). Germline values: CDR1 MDHEN, CDR2 SYDVKM. The CDR3 spans 13 residues. The ends were cut back, 7 bases at V and 2 bases at J, with 12 bases in the middle. This CDR3 reads CASTVSGAYEQYF. CDR3 DNA sequence: TGTGCCAGCACTGTTAGCGGTGCCTACGAGCAGTACTTC.

This chain uses TRBV11-3 with TRBJ2-5, with D perhaps TRBD1 (5 bases). Trimming removed 6 bases from V and 8 bases from J, with 19 bases in between. CDR1 and CDR2 (germline): SGHNT, YENEEA. The CDR3 consists of 14 residues. The CDR3 loop reads CASSWSGADGTQYF. For the CDR3, the DNA is TGTGCCAGCAGTTGGTCTGGGGCAGATGGTACCCAGTACTTC.

The V and J genes are TRBV5-4 and TRBJ1-2; perhaps TRBD1 as D (6 bases). V dropped 3 bases and J dropped 7 bases, with 13 bases sitting between them. This CDR3 has 13 amino acids. Per the germline V gene, CDR1 is SGHNT and CDR2 is YYREEE (reference sequence). CDR3: CASSSGNRVGYTF. CDR3 coding DNA: TGTGCCAGCAGCTCGGGAAACAGGGTTGGCTACACCTTC.

The chain is built from TRBV6-4 and TRBJ2-3; D may be TRBD2 (5 bases). Germline CDR1 is MRHNA and CDR2 is SNTAGT. V was shortened by 6 bases and J by 6 bases, with 13 bases between the two germline ends. The CDR3 consists of 13 residues. The CDR3: CASSAEGSDTQYF. DNA for the CDR3: TGTGCCAGCAGCGCTGAGGGTTCTGATACGCAGTATTTT.

The chain has TRBV2 and TRBJ2-3; D gene uncertain. V lost 3 bases to trimming and J lost 9 bases, with 7 bases between them. Germline CDR1 SNHLY, CDR2 FYNNEI. The CDR3 contains 11 residues. This CDR3 reads CASSDFQTQYF. In DNA, the CDR3 is TGTGCCAGCAGTGATTTCCAAACGCAGTATTTT.

The V and J genes are TRBV7-9 and TRBJ1-2, with 9 positions matching TRBD1. The germline V gene encodes CDR1 SEHNR and CDR2 FQNEAQ (reference sequence). The length of the CDR3 is 15 residues. The V segment lost 4 bases and the J segment 8 bases; nucleotides outside the gene matches: 11. The CDR3 region has the DNA TGTGCCAGCAGCTCCTCAGGGACAGGGAACGGGGGCTACACCTTC. Translated, it gives CASSSSGTGNGGYTF.